This entry is about one TCR beta chain. The antigen is undetermined. This entry is derived from a study of T cell responses to AZD1222 COVID-19 vaccine. Measured with immunoSEQ multiplex PCR; TCRdb has only the in-frame clones, and not every one. The sample holds just under 100,000 clones, nearly 90% seen once. Regarding the study as a whole: Vaccination with two AZD1222 doses was followed by a rise in Spike-specific TCR breadth and depth. Across spike, vaccine-associated CD4 TCRs were found, dominant at 160-218 and 743-854. Reportedly, nearly half of unique spike TCRs recognized epitopes outside B.1.351/B.1.1.7 mutations. Clonal diversity was possibly underestimated, and the donors were mostly white British, with more females.

The clonotype comes from an adult in good health. The sequencing here drew on peripheral blood, taken on day 0 of AZD1222 vaccination.

The CDR3 here is CASSFGLSTDTQYF. The DNA for the CDR3 is TGTGCCAGCAGCTTTGGGCTTAGCACAGATACGCAGTATTTT. The chain recombines TRBV5-4 with TRBJ2-3; D remains ambiguous. The ends were cut back, 2 bases at V and 0 bases at J, with 7 bases in the middle. Germline values: CDR1 SGHNT, CDR2 YYREEE (reference sequence). The CDR3 runs 14 residues. Together with reference TRBV5-4 and TRBJ2-3, the CDR3 gives the full variable domain: ETGVTQSPTHLIKTRGQQVTLRCSSQSGHNTVSWYQQALGQGPQFIFQYYREEENGRGNFPPRFSGLQFPNYSSELNVNALELDDSALYLCASSFGLSTDTQYFGPGTRLTVL.